This T cell receptor (beta chain) was sequenced for a study of OX40 agonist ivuxolimab in advanced cancers. The table came from immunoSEQ multiplex PCR; TCRdb's copy has only in-frame clones and leaves some out. In the table there are roughly 65,000 clones, roughly 89% of which are singletons. The clonotype comes from an adult with an advanced solid tumor such as melanoma, head and neck, liver or kidney cancer. Sequenced material: CD4+ or CD8+ T cells sorted from blood, taken in a trial of the OX40 agonist ivuxolimab.

The CDR3 DNA sequence: TGTGCCACCAGCAGAGCCCAGACCGAGCAGTACTTC. It is translated as CATSRAQTEQYF. This chain uses TRBV15 with TRBJ2-7; D uncertain. V was shortened by 1 base and J by 6 bases, with 7 bases between the two germline ends. This CDR3 spans 12 amino acids. The germline gives CDR1 LNHNV, CDR2 YYDKDF (reference sequence).